This note documents a single T cell receptor beta chain sequence. Its antigen is unidentified. The CDR3 contains 13 residues. Trimming removed 6 bases from V and 3 bases from J; junction bases left unmatched: 2. Germline V CDR1 and CDR2: WNHNN, SYGVQD (reference sequence). The sample is drawn from a study of vaccination and CD4 T cells after COVID-19. Treatment: approximately 10-day PBMC culture with coronavirus spike peptide pools or control peptides (ViraFEST assay). Gathered ahead of the COVID-19 pandemic (2011-2018) were the CD4+ T cells of the unexposed donor. Sequence data for DNA of cultured CD4+ T cells were generated by the Oncomine TCR Beta short-read assay. TCRdb fed the PCR reads into MiXCR, producing one record per CDR3 protein. The data contain 7,000 or so distinct CDR3 sequences, 43% of them singletons. Whole-study findings and limits: Convalescent patients showed a median about 90% of reactive clones that were seen only post-vaccination.

The TCR comes from a human donor in good health. The chain combines TRBV10-1 with TRBJ2-3, with TRBD2 matching over 8 bases. The sequencing input was CD4+ T cells from blood, cultured in vitro. CDR3 coding DNA: TGCGCCAGCAGCCGACTAGCGACAGATACGCAGTATTTT. Translated, it gives CASSRLATDTQYF.